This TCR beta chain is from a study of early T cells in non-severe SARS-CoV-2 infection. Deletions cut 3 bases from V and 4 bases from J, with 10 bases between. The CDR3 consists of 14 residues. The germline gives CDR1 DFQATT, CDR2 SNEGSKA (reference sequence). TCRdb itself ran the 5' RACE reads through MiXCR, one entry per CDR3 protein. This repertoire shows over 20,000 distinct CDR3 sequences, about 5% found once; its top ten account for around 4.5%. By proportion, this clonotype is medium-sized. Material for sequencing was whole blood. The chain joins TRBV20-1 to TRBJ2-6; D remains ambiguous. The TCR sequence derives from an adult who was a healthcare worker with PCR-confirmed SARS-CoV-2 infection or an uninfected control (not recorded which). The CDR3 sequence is CSASIVAGANVLTF. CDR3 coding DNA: TGCAGTGCTAGTATTGTGGCCGGGGCCAACGTCCTGACTTTC.